These T cell receptor beta chains were read from a single sample in a study of Graves' ophthalmopathy and Graves' hyperthyroidism. MiXCR was run by TCRdb on the multiplex PCR reads, yielding one entry per CDR3 protein. This sample has 400,000 to 500,000 distinct CDR3 sequences, with around a fifth found just once. The sequencing input was peripheral blood. These TCRs come from a woman aged 18-30 years with stable Graves' hyperthyroidism. The CDR3 runs from the conserved cysteine through the conserved F or W. Each record gives: V gene, clone size, D gene, J gene, CDR3 protein. A D gene is named only where the DNA matches it firmly. Clone size, where shown, is once, few, many, or a class for clones that have expanded.

>TRBV20-1|many|-|TRBJ1-1
CSARDPVRGNTEAFF
>TRBV12-3/TRBV12-4|once|TRBD1|TRBJ1-2
CASSTTGVDGYTF
>TRBV10-3|many|TRBD1|TRBJ2-7
CAIRTGTGTGEQYF
>TRBV7-2|many|-|TRBJ1-6
CASSLGYNSPLHF
>TRBV28|many|-|TRBJ1-2
CASSYRTYGYTF
>TRBV5-1|few|TRBD1|TRBJ1-1
CASSFQQQSRQGKTEAFF
>TRBV20-1|many|-|TRBJ1-1
CSAADGTANTEAFF
>TRBV10-2|many|TRBD2|TRBJ2-7
CASSELAGGEQYF
>TRBV30|many|-|TRBJ1-3
CAWSKQSSGNTIYF
>TRBV28|-|TRBD1|TRBJ2-5
CASSSGTAVQETQYF
>TRBV20-1|many|TRBD1|TRBJ2-5
CSARATGSPQETQYF
>TRBV3-1|many|-|TRBJ2-4
CASSQTKNIQYF
>TRBV25-1|many|-|TRBJ2-5
CASSEAGSETQYF
>TRBV5-1|-|TRBD1|TRBJ2-7
CAGSLGQGPTYEQYF
>TRBV20-1|many|TRBD1|TRBJ1-5
CSARDPNRGNNQPQHF